This paragraph covers one T cell receptor beta chain sequence. Possible read error: a much larger clone is one base away. The data were taken from a study of blood T cells in healthy people across ages. Germline values: CDR1 SGHTA, CDR2 FQGNSA. The CDR3 has 14 residues. Primers used in a second PCR of roughly 6 to 11 cycles were a sample-barcoded 5' primer and a J-beta primer mix. TCRdb itself ran the 5' RACE reads through MiXCR, one entry per CDR3 protein. The data contain more than 900,000 distinct CDR3 sequences, almost 30% of them singletons. These data also formed part of another study, on T cells of mothers and their children.

V and J are TRBV7-2 and TRBJ1-2; D not resolved. Specimen: blood. The TCR originated in a woman aged 35 to 49 in good health. For the CDR3, the DNA is TGTGCCAGCAGCTTAGATGACCGTAACTATGGCTGCACCTTC. As protein: CASSLDDRNYGCTF.